This T cell receptor beta chain was sequenced for a study of siplizumab effects on memory and regulatory T cells. Notes on the study in general: Siplizumab brought about a significant reduction in alloreactive sequences traceable to unstimulated CD4+ memory cells. Naive T cells seemed more diverse than memory cells and seemed major alloresponse contributors.

This clone showed up just once. Its antigen is as yet unknown. Each sample contributed some 96,000 TCR templates to the assay. Method: immunoSEQ multiplex PCR; TCRdb's copy keeps in-frame clones and lacks some. This sample carries 65,000 to 70,000 clones, roughly 88% of them seen once, and the ten largest clones take 1.5% to 2%. Germline CDR1 reads WSHSY; CDR2 reads SAAADI. The CDR3 totals 14 residues. The ends lost 4 bases at V and 7 bases at J; junction bases unmatched: 7. Sequencing was done on a sample of Tregs sorted from blood. This clonotype originated in a human donor in good health. The V and J genes are TRBV10-2 and TRBJ2-1, with 7 bases identical to TRBD2. In DNA form, the CDR3 reads TGCGCCAGCAGTGCCAGACTAGCACGGAATGAGCAGTTCTTC. Its translation: CASSARLARNEQFF.